The 28 T cell receptor beta chains listed next were all sequenced from one sample in a study of T-cell reconstitution after alpha-beta-depleted transplantation in children. It was with unique molecular identifiers that the TCRbeta library was prepared. TCRdb re-called the PCR reads with MiXCR, one entry per CDR3 protein. The sample has about a million distinct CDR3 sequences; around 30% are singletons. This sample comprised PBMCs, mostly from graft donor cells, obtained 360 days after TCRalphabeta/CD19-depleted stem cell transplant. These receptors were obtained from a boy under three years old who had a stem cell transplant for SCID, so the T cells may come from the graft donor.

The rearrangement uses TRBV12-3 or TRBV12-4 and TRBJ2-3, with TRBD2 identical over 8 bases. V shed 3 bases, J shed 5 bases, and the junction held 7 bases outside the gene matches. There are 15 residues in the CDR3. The CDR3 loop reads CASSLSSGTRDTQYF. In DNA form, the CDR3 reads TGTGCCAGCAGTTTGAGTTCGGGGACTAGAGATACGCAGTATTTT.

The chain combines TRBV12-3 or TRBV12-4 with TRBJ2-3, with D possibly matching TRBD2 (7 bases). Trimming stripped 4 bases from V and 2 bases from J, with 10 bases between. The CDR3 contains 14 residues. Written as DNA, the CDR3 is TGTGCCAGCAGTTCGCGGGGGCACACAGATACGCAGTATTTT. Translated: CASSSRGHTDTQYF.

The chain couples TRBV3-1 to TRBJ2-3; TRBD2 is a possible D gene (6 bases). The V and J ends lost 1 base and 0 bases respectively, with 14 bases between them. The CDR3 length is 17 residues. Per germline, CDR1 LGHDT and CDR2 YNNKEL (reference sequence). CDR3 sequence (DNA): TGTGCCAGCAGCCAAGGTTTGGAGGGCCCTAGCACAGATACGCAGTATTTT. Its protein product is CASSQGLEGPSTDTQYF.

There are a few counts of this clonotype. The rearrangement links TRBV6-5 to TRBJ2-2; D might be TRBD1 (5 bases). Per the germline V gene, CDR1 is MNHEY and CDR2 is SVGAGI. The length of the CDR3 is 15 residues. Trimming pared 8 bases from V and 1 base from J, leaving 14 bases between. This chain's CDR3 is CASGRPGWNTGELFF. Here the CDR3 DNA reads TGTGCCAGCGGCCGGCCAGGGTGGAACACCGGGGAGCTGTTTTTT.

J is TRBJ1-3 and V is TRBV20-1, with unresolved D. CDR1 and CDR2 from the germline V gene are DFQATT and SNEGSKA (reference sequence). The CDR3 is 12 residues long. CDR3 nucleotide sequence: TGCAGGGTCCGGGGTCGGGAAAACACCATATATTTT. This gives the protein CRVRGRENTIYF.

This chain joins TRBV5-1 and TRBJ2-1; 9 positions match TRBD1. Germline trimming cut 4 bases from V and 8 bases from J; bases unmatched to any gene: 10. Germline V gene sequence: CDR1 SGHRS, CDR2 YFSETQ. The CDR3 length is 15 residues. In nucleotides, the CDR3 is TGCGCCAGCAGCATCCGGGACAGGGCGAGCGATGAGCAGTTCTTC. Encoded protein: CASSIRDRASDEQFF.

This clonotype was detected a few times. V usage is TRBV12-3 or TRBV12-4 and J usage is TRBJ2-3; D is unresolved. V was trimmed by 5 bases and J by 6 bases, leaving 12 bases between them. The CDR3 sequence is 13 residues long. The CDR3 DNA is TGTGCCAGCAGTCCCGTAGACTGGGATACGCAGTATTTT. Translated: CASSPVDWDTQYF.

This clonotype was seen more than once but under ten times. The V call is TRBV5-1, the J call TRBJ1-2, with 7 bases fitting TRBD1. This CDR3 comprises 13 residues. Looked up from germline, CDR1 is SGHRS and CDR2 is YFSETQ. Trimming took 3 bases from V and 7 from J; bases not matched to a gene: 6. The DNA of the CDR3 is TGCGCCAGCAGCTCAAGACAGGGTGGTGGCTACACCTTC. It codes for CASSSRQGGGYTF.

The sample holds a few counts of this clonotype. The gene calls are TRBV5-1 and TRBJ2-1; TRBD2 matches at 12 bases. Germline loops: CDR1 SGHRS, CDR2 YFSETQ. J gave up 7 bases and V 4 bases, and 9 bases lay outside the gene matches. The CDR3 is made up of 16 amino acids. The chain's CDR3 is CASSQPRTSGMNEQFF. The CDR3 nucleotides are TGCGCCAGCAGCCAACCTCGGACTAGCGGGATGAATGAGCAGTTCTTC.

This clonotype came up a few times. The CDR3: CASSQESLATTTYEQYF. The CDR3 nucleotides read TGCGCCAGCAGCCAAGAGTCCCTGGCCACGACTACCTACGAGCAGTACTTC. This rearrangement joins TRBV4-1 to TRBJ2-7, with D tentatively TRBD2 (5 bases). From germline, CDR1 is MGHRA and CDR2 YSYEKL. This CDR3 is 17 amino acids long. V gave up 0 bases and J gave up 2 bases, with 17 bases separating them.

V usage is TRBV20-1 and J usage is TRBJ1-1; 9 bases are shared with TRBD1. CDR1 is DFQATT and CDR2 is SNEGSKA in the germline V gene (reference sequence). The length of the CDR3 is 11 residues. The chain's CDR3 is CRGQGGTEAFF. DNA for the CDR3: TGCAGGGGACAGGGAGGGACTGAAGCTTTCTTT.

In this sample, this clonotype turned up many times. The chain combines TRBV28 with TRBJ2-1; D is perhaps TRBD1 (5 bases). V was clipped by 6 bases and J by 6 bases, with 15 bases between them. Germline V CDR1 and CDR2: MDHEN, SYDVKM. The length of the CDR3 is 14 residues. The CDR3 nucleotides read TGTGCCAGCAGCAGACGACAGAATTTCAATGAGCAGTTCTTC. Amino acids: CASSRRQNFNEQFF.

This clonotype was found a few times. J is TRBJ2-7 and V is TRBV2; maybe TRBD1 (5 bases). CDR3 length: 15 residues. Trimming pared 8 bases from V and 1 base from J, leaving 18 bases between. Germline lookup yields CDR1 SNHLY and CDR2 FYNNEI. The CDR3 sequence is CASEVTVGPSYEQYF. DNA of the CDR3: TGTGCCAGCGAGGTTACCGTGGGGCCGTCCTACGAGCAGTACTTC.

This clonotype was counted between two and nine times. V usage is TRBV4-2 and J usage is TRBJ2-7, with TRBD2 matching 13 bases. V lost 4 bases and J lost 5; bases outside the gene matches: 5. CDR3 size: 15 residues. The germline CDR1 and CDR2 sequences are LGHNA and YNFKEQ. As DNA, the CDR3 is TGTGCCAGCAGCCCCGGGACTAGCGGGGCGGACGAGCAGTACTTC. Translating gives CASSPGTSGADEQYF.

The genes are TRBV20-1 and TRBJ2-3; D is unclear. The germline CDR1 and CDR2 sequences are DFQATT and SNEGSKA (reference sequence). V was shortened by 1 base and J by 5 bases, with 16 bases between the two germline ends. CDR3 length: 15 residues. CDR3 nucleotide sequence: TGCAGTGCTAGAGGGGCCCGTCGGCGAGAAGATACGCAGTATTTT. Translating gives CSARGARRREDTQYF.

V and J are TRBV7-6 and TRBJ2-2, with 7 bases matching TRBD1. The CDR3 spans 15 residues. CDR1 SGHVS and CDR2 FNYEAQ come from the germline V gene. V lost 4 bases to trimming and J lost 6 bases; unmatched junction nucleotides: 8. The CDR3 loop reads CASSSRGILPGELFF. CDR3 bases: TGTGCCAGCAGCTCCAGGGGGATATTACCCGGGGAGCTGTTTTTT.

This chain connects TRBV12-3 or TRBV12-4 to TRBJ1-1, with no clear D. Between the trimmed V and J ends, which lost 4 bases and 3 bases, there was a span of 9 bases. The CDR3 consists of 13 residues. In DNA form, the CDR3 reads TGTGCCAGCAGTTCCGGGTTCGACACTGAAGCTTTCTTT. It is translated as CASSSGFDTEAFF.

This clonotype was seen a few times. The chain has TRBV28 and TRBJ2-5; the match to TRBD1 covers 7 bases. CDR1 and CDR2 from the germline V gene are MDHEN and SYDVKM. V lost 6 bases, J lost 5 bases, and 12 bases stayed unmatched. CDR3 length: 15 amino acids. CDR3 amino acids: CASRPGYRGWETQYF. CDR3 DNA sequence: TGTGCCAGCAGGCCTGGGTACAGGGGCTGGGAGACCCAGTACTTC.

The CDR3 region is CASSPGGRSGSHEQYF. Written as DNA, the CDR3 is TGTGCCAGCAGCCCAGGGGGACGGTCTGGGAGCCACGAGCAGTACTTC. This chain links TRBV7-9 with TRBJ2-7; 7 bases are shared with TRBD1. Germline lookup yields CDR1 SEHNR and CDR2 FQNEAQ (reference sequence). The V segment lost 5 bases and the J segment 5 bases; nucleotides outside the gene matches: 15. There are 16 residues in the CDR3.

The V call is TRBV6-1, the J call TRBJ2-1; D unresolved. Germline V CDR1 and CDR2: MNHNS, SASEGT. The CDR3 has 15 residues. Trimming stripped 0 bases from V and 4 bases from J, with 10 bases between. Here the CDR3 reads CASSEAPTKYNEQFF. In nucleotides, the CDR3 is TGTGCCAGCAGTGAAGCCCCGACAAAATACAATGAGCAGTTCTTC.

The chain carries TRBV5-1 and TRBJ1-5; no definite D call. The CDR3 extends over 16 amino acids. Deletions cut 0 bases from V and 2 bases from J, with 12 bases between. Germline CDR1 and CDR2: SGHRS and YFSETQ. This chain's CDR3 is CASSLVAGGGNQPQHF. Here the CDR3 DNA reads TGCGCCAGCAGCTTGGTAGCCGGTGGGGGCAATCAGCCCCAGCATTTT.

This clonotype was seen a single time. This sequence joins TRBV20-1 and TRBJ1-2; TRBD1 aligns across 10 bases. V trimming: 3 bases; J trimming: 5 bases; junction bases outside the gene matches: 21. This CDR3 comprises 19 residues. CDR1 is DFQATT and CDR2 is SNEGSKA in the germline V gene (reference sequence). The DNA of the CDR3 is TGCAGTGCTAGTCTCCCGGGACAGGGGTACGCTCCGCTATGGTATGGCTACACCTTC. This encodes CSASLPGQGYAPLWYGYTF.

This clonotype has just one count. A read error may account for a junction end that differs from germline. The chain links TRBV27 to TRBJ2-3; TRBD2 might be the D (5 bases). The CDR3 covers 11 residues. Looked up from germline, CDR1 is MNHEY and CDR2 is SMNVEV (reference sequence). The CDR3 here is CASRTFDRQYF. Here the CDR3 DNA reads TGTGCCAGCCGGACTTTCGATAGGCAGTATTTT.

The chain joins TRBV19 to TRBJ1-1; a weak D match, TRBD1 (5 bases). CDR1 is LNHDA, CDR2 SQIVND, per germline (reference sequence). V was cut by 2 bases and J by 2 bases, with 12 bases left in between. This CDR3 has 15 amino acids. This CDR3 is CASSIIEGPNTEAFF. The CDR3 nucleotides are TGTGCCAGTAGTATAATCGAGGGACCAAACACTGAAGCTTTCTTT.

The J gene is TRBJ2-3, the V gene TRBV19, with TRBD2 identical over 7 bases. The CDR3 runs to 14 residues. Looked up from germline, CDR1 is LNHDA and CDR2 is SQIVND (reference sequence). The trim removed 6 bases at V and 2 bases at J, leaving 5 bases unmatched. DNA of the CDR3: TGTGCCAGTAGGGATGGGACTATCACAGATACGCAGTATTTT. This translates into CASRDGTITDTQYF.

The chain has TRBV15 and TRBJ2-7, with 9 bases identical to TRBD1. Germline CDR1 reads LNHNV; CDR2 reads YYDKDF (reference sequence). The CDR3 totals 14 residues. Trimming removed 0 bases from V and 6 bases from J; junction bases left unmatched: 3. The CDR3 region is CATSRDVGQGEQYF. The DNA of the CDR3 is TGTGCCACCAGCAGAGATGTGGGACAGGGCGAGCAGTACTTC.

J is TRBJ1-2 and V is TRBV6-2 or TRBV6-3; D unclear. This CDR3 has 14 residues. Between the trimmed V and J ends, which lost 7 bases and 2 bases, there was a span of 14 bases. CDR1 and CDR2 from the germline V gene are MNHEY and SVGEGT. The CDR3 here is CASTRSGSNYGYTF. The CDR3 region has the DNA TGTGCCAGCACTCGGTCGGGGAGCAACTATGGCTACACCTTC.

There are a few counts of this clonotype. The CDR3 DNA reads TGTGCCAGCAGCCAAGCGCCAACCTTGGAGCAGTACTTC. Its protein product is CASSQAPTLEQYF. The rearrangement uses TRBV3-1 and TRBJ2-7; D unresolved. V dropped 1 base and J dropped 7 bases, with 11 bases sitting between them. This CDR3 is 13 amino acids long. Germline values: CDR1 LGHDT, CDR2 YNNKEL (reference sequence).